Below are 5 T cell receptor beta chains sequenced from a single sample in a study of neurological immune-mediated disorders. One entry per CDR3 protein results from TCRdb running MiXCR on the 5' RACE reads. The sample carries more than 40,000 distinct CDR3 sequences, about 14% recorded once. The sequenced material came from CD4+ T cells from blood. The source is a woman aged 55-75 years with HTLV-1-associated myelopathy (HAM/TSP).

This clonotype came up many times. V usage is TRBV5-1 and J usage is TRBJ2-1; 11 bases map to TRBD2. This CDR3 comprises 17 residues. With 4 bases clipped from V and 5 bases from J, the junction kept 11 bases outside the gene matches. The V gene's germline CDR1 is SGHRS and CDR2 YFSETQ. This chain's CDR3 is CASSPRASGGINNEQFF. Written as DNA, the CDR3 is TGCGCCAGCAGCCCCCGGGCTAGCGGGGGGATAAACAATGAGCAGTTCTTC.

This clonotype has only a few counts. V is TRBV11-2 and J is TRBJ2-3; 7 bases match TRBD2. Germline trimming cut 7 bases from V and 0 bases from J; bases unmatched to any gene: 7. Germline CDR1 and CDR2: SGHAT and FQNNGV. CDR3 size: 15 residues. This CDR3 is CASTKLATSTDTQYF. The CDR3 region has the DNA TGTGCCAGCACAAAACTAGCGACTAGCACAGATACGCAGTATTTT.

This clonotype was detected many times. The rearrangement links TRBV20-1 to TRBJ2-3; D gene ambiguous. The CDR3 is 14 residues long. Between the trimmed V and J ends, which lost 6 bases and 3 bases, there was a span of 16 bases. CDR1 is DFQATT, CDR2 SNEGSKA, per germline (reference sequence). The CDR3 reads CSAIEMHLTDTQYF. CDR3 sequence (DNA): TGCAGTGCCATAGAGATGCACTTAACAGATACGCAGTATTTT.

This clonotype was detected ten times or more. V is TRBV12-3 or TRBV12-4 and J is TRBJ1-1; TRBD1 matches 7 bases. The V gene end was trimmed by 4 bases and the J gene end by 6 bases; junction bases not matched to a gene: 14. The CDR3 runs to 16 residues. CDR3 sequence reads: CASSSDRERGIPEAFF. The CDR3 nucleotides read TGTGCCAGCAGTTCCGACAGGGAGCGGGGGATCCCTGAAGCTTTCTTT.

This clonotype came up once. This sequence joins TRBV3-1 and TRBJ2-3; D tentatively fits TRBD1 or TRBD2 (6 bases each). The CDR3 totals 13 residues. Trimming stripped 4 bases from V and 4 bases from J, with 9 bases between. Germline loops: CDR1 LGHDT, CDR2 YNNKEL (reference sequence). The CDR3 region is CASSLGGSDTQYF. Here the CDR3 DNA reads TGTGCCAGCAGCCTCGGGGGCTCAGATACGCAGTATTTT.